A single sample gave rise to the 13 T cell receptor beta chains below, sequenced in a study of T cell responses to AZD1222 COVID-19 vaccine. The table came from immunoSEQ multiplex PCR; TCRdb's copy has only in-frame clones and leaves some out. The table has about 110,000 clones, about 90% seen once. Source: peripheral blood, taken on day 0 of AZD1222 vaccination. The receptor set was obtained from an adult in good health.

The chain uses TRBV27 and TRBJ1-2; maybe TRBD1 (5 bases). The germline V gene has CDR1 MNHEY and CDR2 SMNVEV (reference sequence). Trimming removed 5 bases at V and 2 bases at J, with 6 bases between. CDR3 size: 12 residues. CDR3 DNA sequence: TGTGCCAGCAGTCGGGGCAACTATGGCTACACCTTC. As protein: CASSRGNYGYTF.

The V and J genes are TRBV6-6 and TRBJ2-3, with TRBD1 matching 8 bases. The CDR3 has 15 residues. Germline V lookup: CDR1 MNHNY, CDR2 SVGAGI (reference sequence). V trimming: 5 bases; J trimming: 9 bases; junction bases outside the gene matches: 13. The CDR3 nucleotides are TGTGCCAGCAGTAACCCGGGACAGGTGGAGGAGACGCAGTATTTT. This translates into CASSNPGQVEETQYF.

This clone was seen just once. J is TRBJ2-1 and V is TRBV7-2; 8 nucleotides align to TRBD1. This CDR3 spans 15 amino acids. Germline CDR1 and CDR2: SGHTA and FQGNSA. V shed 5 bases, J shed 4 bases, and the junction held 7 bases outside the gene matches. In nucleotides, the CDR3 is TGTGCCAGCAGCCAAGGGACAGGAAATTACAATGAGCAGTTCTTC. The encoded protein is CASSQGTGNYNEQFF.

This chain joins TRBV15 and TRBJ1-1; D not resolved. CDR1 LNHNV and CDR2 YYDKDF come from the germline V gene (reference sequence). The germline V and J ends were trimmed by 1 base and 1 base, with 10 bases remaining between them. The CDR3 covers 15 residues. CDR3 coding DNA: TGTGCCACCAGCAGAGTTCAGGCAGAGAACACTGAAGCTTTCTTT. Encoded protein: CATSRVQAENTEAFF.

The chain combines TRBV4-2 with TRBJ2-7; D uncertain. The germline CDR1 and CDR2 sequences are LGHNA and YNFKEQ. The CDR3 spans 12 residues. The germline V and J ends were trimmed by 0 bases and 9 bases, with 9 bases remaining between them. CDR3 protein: CASSQDRDAQYF. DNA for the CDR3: TGTGCCAGCAGCCAAGATAGGGATGCGCAGTACTTC.

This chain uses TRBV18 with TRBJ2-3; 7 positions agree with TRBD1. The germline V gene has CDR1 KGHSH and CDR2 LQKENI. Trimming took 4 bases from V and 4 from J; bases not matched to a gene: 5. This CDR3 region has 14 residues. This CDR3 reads CASSLTGVSDTQYF. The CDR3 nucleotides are TGTGCCAGCTCACTAACAGGGGTGTCAGATACGCAGTATTTT.

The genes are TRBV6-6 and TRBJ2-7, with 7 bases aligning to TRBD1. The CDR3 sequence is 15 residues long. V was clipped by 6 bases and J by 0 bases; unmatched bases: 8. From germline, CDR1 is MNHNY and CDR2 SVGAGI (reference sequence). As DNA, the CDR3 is TGTGCCAGCAGACCGACAGGGAGAGGCTCCTACGAGCAGTACTTC. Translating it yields CASRPTGRGSYEQYF.

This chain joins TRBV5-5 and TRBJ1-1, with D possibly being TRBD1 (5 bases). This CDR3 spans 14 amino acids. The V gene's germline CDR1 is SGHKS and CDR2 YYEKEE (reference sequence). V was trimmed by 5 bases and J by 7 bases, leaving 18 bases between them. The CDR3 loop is CASSQVGQRVEAFF. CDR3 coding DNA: TGTGCCAGCAGTCAGGTGGGGCAGAGGGTTGAAGCTTTCTTT.

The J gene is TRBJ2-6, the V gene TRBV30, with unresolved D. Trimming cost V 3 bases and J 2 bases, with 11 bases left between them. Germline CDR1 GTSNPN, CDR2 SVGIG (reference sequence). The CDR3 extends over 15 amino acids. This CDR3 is CAWRQRTPGANVLTF. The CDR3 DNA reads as TGTGCCTGGAGGCAGCGAACCCCTGGGGCCAACGTCCTGACTTTC.

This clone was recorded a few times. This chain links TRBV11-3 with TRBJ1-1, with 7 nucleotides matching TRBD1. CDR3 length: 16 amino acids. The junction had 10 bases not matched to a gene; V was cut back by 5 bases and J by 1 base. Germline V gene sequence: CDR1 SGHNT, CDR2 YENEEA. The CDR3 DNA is TGTGCCAGCAGCCAGACAGGGCCTGAGGAGAACACTGAAGCTTTCTTT. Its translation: CASSQTGPEENTEAFF.

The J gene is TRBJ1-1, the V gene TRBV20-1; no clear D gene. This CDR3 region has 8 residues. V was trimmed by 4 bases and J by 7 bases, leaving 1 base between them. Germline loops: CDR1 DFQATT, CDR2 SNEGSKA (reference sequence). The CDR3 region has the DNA TGCAGTGCTAATGAAGCTTTCTTT. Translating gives CSANEAFF.

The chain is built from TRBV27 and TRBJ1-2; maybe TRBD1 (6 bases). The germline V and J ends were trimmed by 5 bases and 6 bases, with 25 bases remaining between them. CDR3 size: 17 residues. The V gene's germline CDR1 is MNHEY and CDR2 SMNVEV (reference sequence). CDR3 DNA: TGTGCCAGCAGTCCAAAAGGAGACAGGTTCCTAGGTGATGGCTACACCTTC. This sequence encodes CASSPKGDRFLGDGYTF.

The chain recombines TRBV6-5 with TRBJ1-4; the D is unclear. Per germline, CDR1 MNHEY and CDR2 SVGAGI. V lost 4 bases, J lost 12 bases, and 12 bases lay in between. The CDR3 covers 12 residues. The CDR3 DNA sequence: TGTGCCAGCAGTTCCCCCGCCCGTGAACTGTTTTTT. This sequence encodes CASSSPARELFF.